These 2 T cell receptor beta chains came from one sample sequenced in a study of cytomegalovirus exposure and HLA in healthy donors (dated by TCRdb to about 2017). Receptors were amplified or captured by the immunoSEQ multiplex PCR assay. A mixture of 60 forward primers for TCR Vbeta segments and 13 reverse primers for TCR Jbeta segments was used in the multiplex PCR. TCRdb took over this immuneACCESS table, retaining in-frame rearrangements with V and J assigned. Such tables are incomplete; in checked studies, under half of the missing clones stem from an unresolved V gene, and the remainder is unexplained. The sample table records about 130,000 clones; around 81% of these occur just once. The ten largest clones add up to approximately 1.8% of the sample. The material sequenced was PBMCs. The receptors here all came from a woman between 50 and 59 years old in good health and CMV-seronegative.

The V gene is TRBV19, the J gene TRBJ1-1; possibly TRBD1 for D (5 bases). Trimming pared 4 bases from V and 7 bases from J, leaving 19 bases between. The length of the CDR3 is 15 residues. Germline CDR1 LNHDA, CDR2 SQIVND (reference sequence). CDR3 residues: CASSNVGAIRSEAFF. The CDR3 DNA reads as TGTGCCAGTAGTAACGTTGGGGCCATTCGGAGTGAAGCTTTCTTT.

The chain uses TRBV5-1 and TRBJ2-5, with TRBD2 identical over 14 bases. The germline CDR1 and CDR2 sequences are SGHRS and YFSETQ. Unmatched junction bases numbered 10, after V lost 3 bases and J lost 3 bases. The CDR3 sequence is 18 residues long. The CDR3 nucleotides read TGCGCCAGCAGCTCGGGAGGGACTAGCGGGAGTGTGGAAGAGACCCAGTACTTC. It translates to CASSSGGTSGSVEETQYF. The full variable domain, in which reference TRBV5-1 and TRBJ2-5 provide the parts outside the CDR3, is KAGVTQTPRYLIKTRGQQVTLSCSPISGHRSVSWYQQTPGQGLQFLFEYFSETQRNKGNFPGRFSGRQFSNSRSEMNVSTLELGDSALYLCASSSGGTSGSVEETQYFGPGTRLLVL.